Shown below are 26 T cell receptor beta chains from a single sample sequenced in a study of shared clonotypes between healthy human individuals. Measured with immunoSEQ multiplex PCR; TCRdb has only the in-frame clones, and not every one. The sample lists about 480,000 clones, over 75% occurring once. The sample was PBMCs. The receptors derive from a middle-aged woman in good health. Some clones in this sample may be carry-over from other donors' samples.

J is TRBJ1-4 and V is TRBV6-5; 8 bases are shared with TRBD1. Trimming cost V 2 bases and J 7 bases; bases outside gene matches: 6. Germline CDR1 reads MNHEY; CDR2 reads SVGAGI. The CDR3 totals 15 residues. The chain's CDR3 is CASSYAVTGAEKLFF. As DNA, the CDR3 is TGTGCCAGCAGTTACGCTGTGACAGGGGCTGAAAAACTGTTTTTT.

V is TRBV28 and J is TRBJ1-6, with 11 bases fitting TRBD1. Germline V CDR1 and CDR2: MDHEN, SYDVKM. Losses at the gene ends were 2 bases for V and 6 bases for J; bases not matched to a gene: 3. The CDR3 has 16 residues. CDR3 bases: TGTGCCAGCAGTTTAGGGGGACAGGGGGGTAATTCACCCCTCCACTTT. Protein sequence: CASSLGGQGGNSPLHF.

This chain links TRBV5-1 with TRBJ2-7; D uncertain. CDR3 length: 12 amino acids. Germline assignment: CDR1 SGHRS and CDR2 YFSETQ. Trimming pared 4 bases from V and 3 bases from J, leaving 8 bases between. The CDR3 DNA is TGCGCCAGCAGCGACACGAACTACGAGCAGTACTTC. It codes for CASSDTNYEQYF.

The chain links TRBV28 to TRBJ1-2, with D possibly TRBD1 on 6 matching bases. CDR3 length equals 15 residues. V lost 5 bases and J lost 8, with 21 bases in between. Germline lookup yields CDR1 MDHEN and CDR2 SYDVKM. CDR3 in amino acids: CASSQQGEGGRGYTF. CDR3 sequence (DNA): TGTGCCAGCAGTCAACAGGGCGAGGGGGGTAGGGGCTACACCTTC.

V gene TRBV5-4 combines with J gene TRBJ2-2; 10 nucleotides match TRBD1. The CDR3 spans 15 residues. V was clipped by 3 bases and J by 4 bases; unmatched bases: 3. Germline V CDR1 and CDR2: SGHNT, YYREEE (reference sequence). CDR3 sequence (DNA): TGTGCCAGCAGCTCGCGACAGGGGGCCACCGGGGAGCTGTTTTTT. Protein sequence: CASSSRQGATGELFF. The complete variable domain, with remaining parts taken from reference TRBV5-4 and TRBJ2-2, reads ETGVTQSPTHLIKTRGQQVTLRCSSQSGHNTVSWYQQALGQGPQFIFQYYREEENGRGNFPPRFSGLQFPNYSSELNVNALELDDSALYLCASSSRQGATGELFFGEGSRLTVL.

In DNA form, the CDR3 reads TGTGCCTGGAGTGTGGAGACAGGGCATTACGAGCAGTACTTC. Translating gives CAWSVETGHYEQYF. This chain joins TRBV30 and TRBJ2-7; 7 positions agree with TRBD1. The CDR3 is made up of 14 amino acids. With V trimmed by 0 bases and J by 4 bases, 6 bases remained unmatched. CDR1 is GTSNPN and CDR2 is SVGIG in the germline V gene (reference sequence).

This clone was seen a handful of times. The chain couples TRBV5-1 to TRBJ2-7, with 7 bases fitting TRBD1. The V gene end was trimmed by 4 bases and the J gene end by 3 bases; junction bases not matched to a gene: 4. Looked up from germline, CDR1 is SGHRS and CDR2 is YFSETQ. The CDR3 totals 13 residues. DNA of the CDR3: TGCGCCAGCAGCCAAGGGACAGTCTACGAGCAGTACTTC. This codes for CASSQGTVYEQYF.

J is TRBJ2-5 and V is TRBV28; D remains ambiguous. The V gene's germline CDR1 is MDHEN and CDR2 SYDVKM. The V gene lost 4 bases and the J gene lost 3 bases, with 15 bases spanning the gap. This CDR3 has 15 residues. The DNA for the CDR3 is TGTGCCAGCAGTTCGTACACCACCGAGAAAGAGACCCAGTACTTC. The encoded protein is CASSSYTTEKETQYF.

This chain links TRBV15 with TRBJ1-5; the match to TRBD1 covers 9 bases. This CDR3 contains 14 residues. With V trimmed by 2 bases and J by 10 bases, 6 bases remained unmatched. CDR1 is LNHNV and CDR2 is YYDKDF in the germline V gene (reference sequence). This CDR3 is CATSRTGTGNPQHF. In DNA form, the CDR3 reads TGTGCCACCAGCAGAACCGGGACAGGGAATCCCCAGCATTTT.

This chain's CDR3 is CAWSSTSARQETQYF. CDR3 nucleotides: TGTGCCTGGAGTTCCACTAGCGCCCGTCAAGAGACCCAGTACTTC. The rearrangement links TRBV30 to TRBJ2-5; 7 nucleotides agree with TRBD2. The CDR3 is made up of 15 amino acids. The J segment lost 2 bases and the V segment lost 2 bases, leaving 8 bases of the junction unmatched. CDR1 is GTSNPN, CDR2 SVGIG, per germline (reference sequence).

The rearrangement uses TRBV6-1 and TRBJ2-7, with 9 positions matching TRBD2. V lost 6 bases to trimming and J lost 6 bases; unmatched junction nucleotides: 6. The CDR3 is made up of 13 amino acids. Germline CDR1 is MNHNS and CDR2 is SASEGT. The CDR3 DNA is TGTGCCAGCAGGGCTAGCGGGAATCTCGAGCAGTACTTC. Translated: CASRASGNLEQYF.

The genes are TRBV5-1 and TRBJ2-7; tentative D call: TRBD2 (5 bases). Germline values: CDR1 SGHRS, CDR2 YFSETQ. This CDR3 has 15 residues. The V end was cut by 0 bases, the J end by 9 bases, with 19 bases between. CDR3 in DNA: TGCGCCAGCAGCTTGGCCGGGGTCTCGGGATCGGGGCAGTACTTC. It translates to CASSLAGVSGSGQYF.

V and J are TRBV5-1 and TRBJ2-1; 8 nucleotides line up with TRBD1. The CDR3 has 14 residues. The junction had 6 bases not matched to a gene; V was cut back by 2 bases and J by 8 bases. CDR1 is SGHRS, CDR2 YFSETQ, per germline. Here the CDR3 reads CASSLGQGSYEQFF. For the CDR3, the DNA is TGCGCCAGCAGCTTAGGACAGGGTAGCTATGAGCAGTTCTTC.

To note about this clone: A far larger clone is one base from this, pointing to a likely read error. The same CDR3 arises from other DNA sequences in this sample as well. The chain joins TRBV6-5 to TRBJ2-7; tentatively, D is TRBD1 or TRBD2 (6 bases each). Germline values: CDR1 MNHEY, CDR2 SVGAGI. The CDR3 totals 14 residues. For the CDR3, the DNA is TGTGCCAGCAGTTACTCGCAGGGGACTTACGAACAGTACTTC. This codes for CASSYSQGTYEQYF.

The chain recombines TRBV7-2 with TRBJ2-7; TRBD1 agrees at 8 bases. Germline V gene sequence: CDR1 SGHTA, CDR2 FQGNSA. Losses at the gene ends were 0 bases for V and 4 bases for J; bases not matched to a gene: 11. The CDR3 has 17 residues. The CDR3 is CASSLARVRGRFYEQYF. The DNA of the CDR3 is TGTGCCAGCAGCTTAGCGCGCGTCAGGGGGCGCTTTTACGAGCAGTACTTC.

The CDR3 DNA follows: TGTGCCAGCAGGGGTGTGGGTGATTCACCCCTCCACTTT. Amino acids: CASRGVGDSPLHF. The chain couples TRBV2 to TRBJ1-6; D is uncertain. CDR3 length: 13 residues. Germline V gene data show CDR1 as SNHLY and CDR2 as FYNNEI. The ends were cut back, 6 bases at V and 8 bases at J, with 11 bases in the middle. Complete variable domain (other parts from reference TRBV2 and TRBJ1-6): EPEVTQTPSHQVTQMGQEVILRCVPISNHLYFYWYRQILGQKVEFLVSFYNNEISEKSEIFDDQFSVERPDGSNFTLKIRSTKLEDSAMYFCASRGVGDSPLHFGNGTRLTVT.

The chain couples TRBV2 to TRBJ1-1; the D is unclear. CDR3 length equals 15 residues. Trimming took 3 bases from V and 0 from J, leaving 11 bases between them. Germline V gene lookup returns CDR1 SNHLY and CDR2 FYNNEI. CDR3 sequence reads: CASSDPRTMNTEAFF. DNA of the CDR3: TGTGCCAGCAGTGACCCCCGTACTATGAACACTGAAGCTTTCTTT.

J is TRBJ2-3 and V is TRBV2; TRBD2 aligns across 14 bases. The V gene end was trimmed by 8 bases and the J gene end by 2 bases; junction bases not matched to a gene: 3. Germline V gene lookup returns CDR1 SNHLY and CDR2 FYNNEI. The CDR3 extends over 15 amino acids. This chain's CDR3 is CASLGLAGVTDTQYF. In nucleotides, the CDR3 is TGTGCCAGCCTGGGACTAGCGGGAGTCACAGATACGCAGTATTTT.

J is TRBJ1-2 and V is TRBV6-1; TRBD1 matches at 9 bases. Germline lookup yields CDR1 MNHNS and CDR2 SASEGT. Trimming at V came to 0 bases and at J to 4 bases, leaving 3 bases not matched to a gene. This CDR3 contains 15 residues. This CDR3 is CASSEARTGVYGYTF. CDR3 in DNA: TGTGCCAGCAGTGAAGCCAGGACAGGGGTCTATGGCTACACCTTC.

The V and J genes are TRBV19 and TRBJ2-5, with 9 bases identical to TRBD1. Germline V gene lookup returns CDR1 LNHDA and CDR2 SQIVND (reference sequence). With 1 base clipped from V and 2 bases from J, the junction kept 5 bases outside the gene matches. The CDR3 is 16 amino acids. The CDR3 region is CASSIVVTGGQETQYF. In nucleotides, the CDR3 is TGTGCCAGTAGTATAGTGGTGACAGGGGGGCAAGAGACCCAGTACTTC.

The chain links TRBV28 to TRBJ1-5; the D gene is possibly TRBD1 (5 bases). This CDR3 is built from 15 residues. Between the trimmed V and J ends, which lost 4 bases and 2 bases, there was a span of 12 bases. Germline values: CDR1 MDHEN, CDR2 SYDVKM. In DNA, the CDR3 is TGTGCCAGCAGTTCTCAGGGAATGGGCAATCAGCCCCAGCATTTT. Residues: CASSSQGMGNQPQHF.

The genes are TRBV5-1 and TRBJ2-7, with D perhaps TRBD2 (6 bases). There are 14 residues in the CDR3. Between the trimmed V and J ends, which lost 0 bases and 6 bases, there was a span of 13 bases. Germline V CDR1 and CDR2: SGHRS, YFSETQ. CDR3 nucleotide sequence: TGCGCCAGCAGCTTGGGGGAGACTAGATCCGAGCAGTACTTC. Its translation: CASSLGETRSEQYF. The full variable domain, its missing parts supplied by reference TRBV5-1 and TRBJ2-7, is KAGVTQTPRYLIKTRGQQVTLSCSPISGHRSVSWYQQTPGQGLQFLFEYFSETQRNKGNFPGRFSGRQFSNSRSEMNVSTLELGDSALYLCASSLGETRSEQYFGPGTRLTVT.

V usage is TRBV5-4 and J usage is TRBJ1-2; 7 bases match TRBD1. V lost 0 bases and J lost 0; bases outside the gene matches: 2. Germline V lookup: CDR1 SGHNT, CDR2 YYREEE (reference sequence). The length of the CDR3 is 15 residues. The CDR3 loop is CASSLGTGANYGYTF. In nucleotides, the CDR3 is TGTGCCAGCAGCTTGGGCACAGGGGCTAACTATGGCTACACCTTC.

J is TRBJ2-3 and V is TRBV4-3, with 9 nucleotides matching TRBD2. CDR3 size: 16 residues. Germline V gene sequence: CDR1 LGHNA, CDR2 YSLEER. V lost 0 bases to trimming and J lost 3 bases; unmatched junction nucleotides: 4. The CDR3 region has the DNA TGCGCCAGCAGCCAAGAGTTCGCGGGAGGGACAGATACGCAGTATTTT. As protein: CASSQEFAGGTDTQYF.

This rearrangement joins TRBV28 to TRBJ1-2; D is possibly TRBD1 (5 bases). CDR1 and CDR2 from the germline V gene are MDHEN and SYDVKM. CDR3 length: 15 amino acids. Trimming pared 0 bases from V and 2 bases from J, leaving 10 bases between. In nucleotides, the CDR3 is TGTGCCAGCAGTTTATGGGAATCAGGGAACTATGGCTACACCTTC. Translating it yields CASSLWESGNYGYTF.

The rearrangement joins TRBV28 to TRBJ1-2, with TRBD1 matching 7 bases. V dropped 6 bases and J dropped 4; count of bases not matched to a gene: 14. Germline V gives CDR1 MDHEN, CDR2 SYDVKM. There are 16 residues in the CDR3. CDR3 DNA sequence: TGTGCCAGCAGAACTAACGGACAGGAATTAATCTATGGCTACACCTTC. Protein product: CASRTNGQELIYGYTF.